A selection of T cell receptor beta chains follows, all from one sample in a study of CD8+ T cells in alopecia areata. TCRdb's table, derived via immunoSEQ multiplex PCR, lists solely in-frame clones and lacks some. The sample includes under 350,000 clones, 55% to 70% of them seen just once. The source was CD4+ T cells sorted from blood, collected at week 24, from a patient treated with tofacitinib. Receptors were obtained from a human donor with alopecia areata. The CDR3 runs from the conserved cysteine through the conserved F or W. The D gene is left open where the match is weak.

TRBD1,TRBV30,CAWSEGQGINEQFF
-,TRBV27,CASSLRHRGGETQYF
-,TRBV29-1,CSVEVKGTGTGELFF
-,TRBV28,CASSPTVRGYGYTF
-,TRBV7-2,CASSPTDEVGNTIYF
-,TRBV30,CAWRRLSANTGELFF
-,TRBV7-8,CASSTQYYGYTF
TRBD1,TRBV2,CATSGQGGSPLHF
-,TRBV28,CASSNQETQYF
-,TRBV11-2,CASSLDTAGLPYEQYF
TRBD1,TRBV7-3,CASSRTGTYNEQFF
-,TRBV6-1,CASSEMFEQFF
-,TRBV25-1,CASRGLHNSPLHF
-,TRBV4-1,CASSHGRVTKNIQYF
TRBD1,TRBV29-1,CSDQSRTGSTEAFF
TRBD2,TRBV14,CASSQAGLAGGPTYEQYF
TRBD1,TRBV29-1,CSVKFRDREDYGYTF
TRBD1,TRBV27,CASSFGTAVKTQYF
-,TRBV11-2,CASSPLPKAGKRTEAFF
TRBD2,TRBV29-1,CSVKVAGSSTTGELFF
TRBD1,TRBV7-9,CASGQGVDSPLHF
TRBD1,TRBV7-8,CASSRGTGRATYNEQFF
TRBD2,TRBV11-2,CASSLAGGSNKNIQYF
-,TRBV29-1,CSVQVGWSNSPLHF
-,TRBV30,CAWRSVGAETQYF
-,TRBV23-1,CARGLLTSGNTIYF
TRBD1,TRBV30,CAWRRQGYGYTF
-,TRBV5-1,CASSLRPQETQYF
-,TRBV7-2,CASSEGPSMAKTF
-,TRBV14,CASSQMGPSGGYTF
TRBD1,TRBV5-4,CASSLLTGADTEAFF
-,TRBV7-2,CASSLSGLSNQPQHF
-,TRBV6-1,CASGDLTGYGYTF
-,TRBV29-1,CSVRGRLSEETQYF
TRBD1,TRBV10-3,CAHGTGGYNEQFF
-,TRBV15,CATSRRMAKPEKLFF
-,TRBV7-2,CASSLPGGWESYGYTF
TRBD2,TRBV10-3,CAISEPLAGAGETQYF
-,TRBV29-1,CSVDGPASSYNEQFF
-,TRBV30,CAWSVRTGTEAFF
TRBD2,TRBV6-5,CASSYTGAGLSYEQYF
-,TRBV6-6,CASSPGNIQYF
-,TRBV2,CASSERETNYGYTF
TRBD2,TRBV30,CAWTWSGGRNTQYF
-,TRBV30,CAWRLRRVGAGRGDNEQFF
TRBD1,TRBV7-2,CASNLQMTGQGGYTF
-,TRBV30,CAWGTLTYEQYF
-,TRBV6-6,CASSSRTDPNYGYTF
-,TRBV15,CATSGTTGGLKLKEEKLFF
-,TRBV5-6,CASSLNYGYTF
-,TRBV6-1,CASSDRGNQPQHF
-,TRBV6-5,CASSSSGYGYTF
-,TRBV7-2,CASSDSGANVLTF
-,TRBV25-1,CASSESHTEAFF
-,TRBV20-1,CSALREAQFF
-,TRBV4-2,CASSLRLGESYEQYF